This T cell receptor (beta chain) was sequenced during a study of blood T cell repertoires in COVID-19. Study overall: The United States, Italy and Spain provided the acute and convalescent COVID-19 samples. PBMCs, B-cell-depleted T cells, or T cells provided the cDNA or gDNA that made up the material.

This CDR3 region has 20 residues. The germline V gene has CDR1 SGHRS and CDR2 YFSETQ. V shed 0 bases and J 5 bases; nucleotides not matched to a gene: 22. How the authors handled the data: Counts of nucleated cells, estimated from reference gene primer amplification, were obtained. TCRdb's table, derived via immunoSEQ multiplex PCR, lists solely in-frame clones and lacks some. The V and J calls and the clone size are those of that table, but D and trimming were determined from the DNA. The data show more than 200,000 clones, about 90% seen once. The sequencing input was peripheral blood. The genes are TRBV5-1 and TRBJ2-5; TRBD1 aligns across 7 bases. This TCR was sampled from a man aged 25 to 45 with COVID-19, enrolled during active disease. In DNA form, the CDR3 reads TGCGCCAGCAGCTTGGTACTGATTCGGGACAGATCCGTCGGAAGGGAGACCCAGTACTTC. Encoded protein: CASSLVLIRDRSVGRETQYF. Variable domain in full (rest from reference TRBV5-1 and TRBJ2-5): KAGVTQTPRYLIKTRGQQVTLSCSPISGHRSVSWYQQTPGQGLQFLFEYFSETQRNKGNFPGRFSGRQFSNSRSEMNVSTLELGDSALYLCASSLVLIRDRSVGRETQYFGPGTRLLVL.